The rows below give T cell receptor beta chains drawn from one sample of a study of T cell responses to AZD1222 COVID-19 vaccine. Libraries were prepared by immunoSEQ multiplex PCR; TCRdb keeps only in-frame clonotypes and omits some of them. The sample includes 140,000 to 150,000 clones, roughly nine tenths of them seen just once. Source: peripheral blood, taken on day 0 of AZD1222 vaccination. These receptors all stem from an adult in good health. Both conserved end residues are part of each CDR3. The D gene is left open where the match is weak. The listing skips clone size in some rows; elsewhere it reads once, few, many or a size class.

clone size	D gene	CDR3 length	V gene	J gene	CDR3 DNA	CDR3 protein
NA	NA	18	TRBV2	TRBJ2-7	TGTGCCAGCACCGGCTCTCGCGAACGGACTCAAACTACCTACGAGCAGTACTTC	CASTGSRERTQTTYEQYF
NA	NA	13	TRBV4-1	TRBJ2-2	TGCGCCAGCAGCGCGACTGACACCGGGGAGCTGTTTTTT	CASSATDTGELFF
NA	TRBD1	14	TRBV18	TRBJ1-2	TGTGCCAGCTCACCACCGGGACAGCGCTATGGCTACACCTTC	CASSPPGQRYGYTF
few	TRBD1	16	TRBV7-9	TRBJ2-7	TGTGCCAGCAGCTTTCCGGGACAGGGGTCCACCTACGAGCAGTACTTC	CASSFPGQGSTYEQYF
NA	TRBD1	16	TRBV28	TRBJ1-2	TGTGCCAGCAGTTTAGGGGGCAGGGGGCGGACCTATGGCTACACCTTC	CASSLGGRGRTYGYTF
NA	TRBD2	14	TRBV5-1	TRBJ2-5	TGCGCCAGCAGCTTCGGGGGGAGACAAGAGACCCAGTACTTC	CASSFGGRQETQYF
NA	NA	12	TRBV3-1/TRBV3-2	TRBJ2-1	TGTGCCAGCAGCCATTTTGGGGATGAGCAGTTCTTC	CASSHFGDEQFF
NA	TRBD1	15	TRBV28	TRBJ1-1	TGTGCCAGCAGTCCGTGGACAGGGAGGAACACTGAAGCTTTCTTT	CASSPWTGRNTEAFF
NA	TRBD2	16	TRBV19	TRBJ2-3	TGTGCCAGTAGTCGAGGACTAGCGGGAAGCACAGATACGCAGTATTTT	CASSRGLAGSTDTQYF
NA	TRBD2	19	TRBV4-1	TRBJ2-1	TGCGCCAGCAGCCACTCAAGTAGCGGCACTAGCGGGATGTTGGATGAGCAGTTCTTC	CASSHSSSGTSGMLDEQFF
NA	NA	16	TRBV3-1/TRBV3-2	TRBJ2-5	TGTGCCAGCAGCCAAATAGAGCAGGGTCCTGAGGAGACCCAGTACTTC	CASSQIEQGPEETQYF
NA	TRBD1	16	TRBV9	TRBJ1-2	TGTGCCAGCAGCGCCCAACAGGGGGCAGCTAACTATGGCTACACCTTC	CASSAQQGAANYGYTF
NA	NA	14	TRBV3-1/TRBV3-2	TRBJ2-2	TGTGCCAGCAGAGGACGCCTGATCACCGGGGAGCTGTTTTTT	CASRGRLITGELFF
NA	NA	15	TRBV2	TRBJ1-5	TGTGCCAGCAGTAATTCTCTGGGGCGCAATCAGCCCCAGCATTTT	CASSNSLGRNQPQHF
NA	NA	12	TRBV27	TRBJ1-2	TGTGCCAGCAGTCTGGCTAACTATGGCTACACCTTC	CASSLANYGYTF
NA	TRBD2	15	TRBV28	TRBJ2-3	TGTGCCAGCAAGATAGCGGGAGTCGCGACAGATACGCAGTATTTT	CASKIAGVATDTQYF
NA	NA	17	TRBV7-3	TRBJ2-3	TGTGCCAGCAGCTTAGAGGGGACTTTTTACAAGAGGGATACGCAGTATTTT	CASSLEGTFYKRDTQYF
NA	TRBD2	17	TRBV6-4	TRBJ2-7	TGTGCCAGCAGTGACTCGAGTCCGAGCGGGAGTAAAGACGAGCAGTACTTC	CASSDSSPSGSKDEQYF
NA	TRBD1	15	TRBV9	TRBJ2-7	TGTGCCAGCAGCGTCGGACAGGCTCACTCCTACGAGCAGTACTTC	CASSVGQAHSYEQYF
NA	TRBD1	14	TRBV24-1	TRBJ1-5	TGTGCCACCAGTGACCCGACAGGGGATCAGCCCCAGCATTTT	CATSDPTGDQPQHF
NA	TRBD2	19	TRBV19	TRBJ2-2	TGTGCCAGTAGTATTCGACCCGGACTAGCGGGAGCGGGGACCGGGGAGCTGTTTTTT	CASSIRPGLAGAGTGELFF
NA	TRBD2	14	TRBV9	TRBJ2-7	TGTGCCAGCAGCGTAGGAGCGGGAGCCTACGAGCAGTACTTC	CASSVGAGAYEQYF
NA	TRBD1	14	TRBV7-9	TRBJ1-2	TGTGCCAGCAGCCCGGACAGGGTAGGAAAAGGCTACACCTTC	CASSPDRVGKGYTF
once	NA	10	TRBV5-4	TRBJ1-1	TGTGCCAGCAGCTTGAAAGGGGCTCTCTTT	CASSLKGALF
NA	TRBD1	17	TRBV5-1	TRBJ2-3	TGCGCCAGCAGCTTGGGCCCGACAGGGGGCGATACAGATACGCAGTATTTT	CASSLGPTGGDTDTQYF
NA	TRBD1	13	TRBV27	TRBJ2-7	TGTGCCAACCGCCGGGACAGGGAAGTTGAGCAGTACTTC	CANRRDREVEQYF
NA	TRBD1	15	TRBV4-1	TRBJ1-1	TGCGCCAGCAGCCAAGCGGCGGGACAGGGAAGGGAAGCTTTCTTT	CASSQAAGQGREAFF
NA	NA	14	TRBV7-2	TRBJ2-6	TGTGCCAGCAGCCCCAGCTCTGGGGCCAACGTCCTGACTTTC	CASSPSSGANVLTF
NA	NA	13	TRBV3-1/TRBV3-2	TRBJ1-4	TGTGCCAGCAGCCGAGGCGGCCCCCAAAAACTGTTTTTT	CASSRGGPQKLFF
NA	NA	14	TRBV5-1	TRBJ1-1	TGCGCCAGCAGCGAACAGGGCTGGGACACTGAAGCTTTCTTT	CASSEQGWDTEAFF
NA	NA	12	TRBV6-1	TRBJ1-2	TGTGCCAGCAGTGACAGGAACTATGGCTACACCTTC	CASSDRNYGYTF
NA	NA	11	TRBV20-1	TRBJ2-1	TGCAGTTCGACTCACTACAATGAGCAGTTCTTC	CSSTHYNEQFF
NA	NA	14	TRBV18	TRBJ1-4	TGTGCCAGCTCACCGGAGAGGGGAGGTGAAAAACTGTTTTTT	CASSPERGGEKLFF
NA	TRBD2	17	TRBV18	TRBJ2-7	TGTGCCAGCTCACCGGGACTAGCGGGAGCATTTAGCTACGAGCAGTACTTC	CASSPGLAGAFSYEQYF
NA	TRBD2	14	TRBV9	TRBJ2-3	TGTGCCAGCAGCGTGACTAGCGACACAGATACGCAGTATTTT	CASSVTSDTDTQYF
NA	TRBD1	15	TRBV6-5	TRBJ1-4	TGTGCCAGCAGTCGGTCAGGGGGAACTAATGAAAAACTGTTTTTT	CASSRSGGTNEKLFF
NA	TRBD1	15	TRBV5-1	TRBJ1-2	TGCGCCAGCAGCTTGGCGGGACAGGGGGCGCTTGGCTACACCTTC	CASSLAGQGALGYTF
NA	NA	13	TRBV30	TRBJ1-5	TGTGCCTGGAGTGTAGGGCGCAATCAGCCCCAGCATTTT	CAWSVGRNQPQHF
NA	NA	14	TRBV7-3	TRBJ2-3	TGTGCCAGCTCGGACTCCTTAGGCACAGATACGCAGTATTTT	CASSDSLGTDTQYF
once	TRBD1	14	TRBV10-3	TRBJ1-5	TGTGCCATCAGGGCGGACAGGGGGGGACAGCCCCAGCATTTT	CAIRADRGGQPQHF
NA	TRBD2	13	TRBV28	TRBJ2-7	TGTGCCAGCAAGACGGGAGGCGGGTACGAGCAGTACTTC	CASKTGGGYEQYF
NA	NA	18	TRBV6-2/TRBV6-3	TRBJ1-3	TGTGCCAGCAGTTACAAGGGTGCCTTACCCATGACTGGAAACACCATATATTTT	CASSYKGALPMTGNTIYF
NA	NA	16	TRBV25-1	TRBJ1-3	TGTGCCAGCAGTCCATCCATGGACGGTTCTGGAAACACCATATATTTT	CASSPSMDGSGNTIYF
few	NA	18	TRBV28	TRBJ1-2	NA	CASSLISSGQGIYYGYTF